The 22 T cell receptor beta chains reported below all come from one sample, sequenced in a study of CD8+ T cells in alopecia areata. Treatment specified: oral pan-JAK inhibitor, 5-10 mg twice daily. Sequencing relied on a cDNA template that was reverse transcribed from extracted RNA. The repertoire was sequenced with immunoSEQ multiplex PCR; TCRdb's copy has only in-frame clones and lacks some. The repertoire has about 220,000 clones, 50% to 70% of them found once; the top ten carry about 1.4%. The input for sequencing was CD4+ T cells sorted from blood, taken at week 4, from a patient treated with tofacitinib. The receptors originated from a human donor with alopecia areata.

J is TRBJ2-2 and V is TRBV29-1; no reliable D call. The CDR3 sequence is 14 residues long. The germline V gene has CDR1 SQVTM and CDR2 ANQGSEA. V was trimmed by 6 bases and J by 1 base, leaving 12 bases between them. The CDR3 sequence is CSVPARLNTGELFF. CDR3 bases: TGCAGCGTCCCTGCTAGGTTGAACACCGGGGAGCTGTTTTTT.

The V and J genes are TRBV29-1 and TRBJ2-4; 14 bases agree with TRBD2. Germline assignment: CDR1 SQVTM and CDR2 ANQGSEA. V was clipped by 6 bases and J by 0 bases; unmatched bases: 7. The CDR3 runs to 17 residues. The CDR3 here is CSVQGTSGGKAKNIQYF. The CDR3 bases are TGCAGCGTACAGGGGACTAGCGGGGGTAAAGCCAAAAACATTCAGTACTTC.

This clone occurred a few times. At one end the junction does not follow the germline gene, possibly because of a read error. The CDR3 coding sequence is TGTGCCAGCAGCCCGGACTTGGGACGGTCCTTATCCTTC. The encoded protein is CASSPDLGRSLSF. The chain carries TRBV7-7 and TRBJ1-2; D is perhaps TRBD1 (5 bases). The germline CDR1 and CDR2 sequences are SSHAT and FNYEAQ (reference sequence). This CDR3 has 13 residues.

The rearrangement links TRBV2 to TRBJ1-1; D gene unclear. V was pared by 1 base and J by 4 bases, with 10 bases between. The length of the CDR3 is 14 residues. Germline CDR1 reads SNHLY; CDR2 reads FYNNEI. CDR3 residues: CASSEGRRITEAFF. CDR3 nucleotide sequence: TGTGCCAGCAGTGAAGGTCGGCGAATCACTGAAGCTTTCTTT. Variable domain in full (rest from reference TRBV2 and TRBJ1-1): EPEVTQTPSHQVTQMGQEVILRCVPISNHLYFYWYRQILGQKVEFLVSFYNNEISEKSEIFDDQFSVERPDGSNFTLKIRSTKLEDSAMYFCASSEGRRITEAFFGQGTRLTVV.

The rearrangement uses TRBV5-1 and TRBJ2-7, with a tentative D call TRBD1 (6 bases). The V and J ends lost 4 bases and 3 bases respectively, with 8 bases between them. The CDR3 contains 12 residues. Germline V CDR1 and CDR2: SGHRS, YFSETQ. This CDR3 reads CASSGQNYEQYF. In nucleotides, the CDR3 is TGCGCCAGCAGCGGACAGAACTACGAGCAGTACTTC.

The V call is TRBV9, the J call TRBJ2-3; the D gene is possibly TRBD2 (6 bases). Deletions cut 6 bases from V and 1 base from J, with 12 bases between. Germline loops: CDR1 SGDLS, CDR2 YYNGEE. CDR3 size: 14 residues. CDR3 coding DNA: TGTGCCAGCAAAACGGGGGAAGGCACAGATACGCAGTATTTT. Its translation: CASKTGEGTDTQYF.

This clone was counted at least ten times. V and J are TRBV6-1 and TRBJ1-1, with D tentatively TRBD1 (5 bases). Germline CDR1 MNHNS, CDR2 SASEGT. Trimming took 7 bases from V and 0 from J, leaving 9 bases between them. This CDR3 comprises 13 residues. The CDR3 DNA follows: TGTGCCAGCACTGCGACAGTGAACACTGAAGCTTTCTTT. Its protein product is CASTATVNTEAFF.

The genes are TRBV29-1 and TRBJ1-2, with 7 bases lining up with TRBD1. Germline loops: CDR1 SQVTM, CDR2 ANQGSEA. The CDR3 has 13 amino acids. V lost 8 bases to trimming and J lost 7 bases; unmatched junction nucleotides: 13. CDR3 loop: CSTRQGMDSGYTF. In nucleotides, the CDR3 is TGCAGCACCCGACAGGGTATGGATAGTGGCTACACCTTC.

This clone has a handful of counts. This rearrangement joins TRBV4-3 to TRBJ2-1, with 10 bases identical to TRBD2. Germline V gene data show CDR1 as LGHNA and CDR2 as YSLEER. This CDR3 is built from 19 residues. Trimming at V came to 0 bases and at J to 7 bases, leaving 15 bases not matched to a gene. CDR3 coding DNA: TGCGCCAGCAGCCAAGAAACAAGCGGGGGGGCTGGATATAGGAATGAGCAGTTCTTC. Residues: CASSQETSGGAGYRNEQFF.

The rearrangement uses TRBV19 and TRBJ1-5; D is undetermined. Trimming stripped 4 bases from V and 0 bases from J, with 7 bases between. CDR1 is LNHDA and CDR2 is SQIVND in the germline V gene (reference sequence). The CDR3 consists of 14 residues. This CDR3 reads CASSKGYSNQPQHF. The CDR3 region has the DNA TGTGCCAGTAGTAAGGGATATAGCAATCAGCCCCAGCATTTT.

This clone was seen a few times. V and J are TRBV11-2 and TRBJ2-7; 7 positions match TRBD2. The germline V gene encodes CDR1 SGHAT and CDR2 FQNNGV. Unmatched junction bases numbered 4, after V lost 6 bases and J lost 2 bases. The CDR3 spans 13 residues. The CDR3, as DNA: TGTGCCAGCAGAGGACTAGGGACCTACGAGCAGTACTTC. As protein: CASRGLGTYEQYF.

This clone appeared a few times. This chain connects TRBV5-1 to TRBJ2-2; 11 bases are shared with TRBD2. Germline values: CDR1 SGHRS, CDR2 YFSETQ. V was clipped by 3 bases and J by 5 bases; unmatched bases: 6. This CDR3 has 16 amino acids. In DNA form, the CDR3 reads TGCGCCAGCAGCTGGGGGACTAGCGGAGGAACCGGGGAGCTGTTTTTT. This codes for CASSWGTSGGTGELFF. Combining the CDR3 with reference TRBV5-1 and TRBJ2-2 gives the whole variable domain KAGVTQTPRYLIKTRGQQVTLSCSPISGHRSVSWYQQTPGQGLQFLFEYFSETQRNKGNFPGRFSGRQFSNSRSEMNVSTLELGDSALYLCASSWGTSGGTGELFFGEGSRLTVL.

This clone was recorded only once. This sequence joins TRBV29-1 and TRBJ2-3; either TRBD1 or TRBD2 may supply D (5 bases each). The CDR3 spans 17 residues. V was trimmed by 8 bases and J by 7 bases, leaving 31 bases between them. Germline V CDR1 and CDR2: SQVTM, ANQGSEA. The CDR3 here is CSFQGGRFGASGYTQYF. As DNA, the CDR3 is TGCAGCTTTCAGGGCGGGCGATTCGGGGCTAGTGGGTATACGCAGTATTTT.

DNA of the CDR3: TGCGCCAGCAGCCACGGACTCGAGGGAACTATGAACACTGAAGCTTTCTTT. It is translated as CASSHGLEGTMNTEAFF. V and J are TRBV5-1 and TRBJ1-1; D gene ambiguous. V dropped 4 bases and J dropped 0 bases, with 19 bases sitting between them. From germline, CDR1 is SGHRS and CDR2 YFSETQ. This CDR3 has 17 amino acids.

The chain couples TRBV5-1 to TRBJ2-1; TRBD1 aligns across 7 bases. The V gene's germline CDR1 is SGHRS and CDR2 YFSETQ. With V trimmed by 3 bases and J by 6 bases, 6 bases remained unmatched. This CDR3 comprises 14 residues. The CDR3 sequence: CASSSQTGSNEQFF. Here the CDR3 DNA reads TGCGCCAGCAGCTCACAGACAGGGAGCAATGAGCAGTTCTTC.

V gene TRBV9 combines with J gene TRBJ2-1; 7 bases agree with TRBD1. There are 15 residues in the CDR3. After removal of 1 base from V and 4 bases from J, the junction contained 5 bases not matched to a gene. Germline V gives CDR1 SGDLS, CDR2 YYNGEE. The CDR3 spells CASSVFGTVYNEQFF. CDR3 DNA: TGTGCCAGCAGCGTATTCGGGACAGTTTACAATGAGCAGTTCTTC.

Points on this clone: Other DNA sequences in this sample translate to the same CDR3. The rearrangement joins TRBV30 to TRBJ1-1; D gene uncertain. The length of the CDR3 is 11 residues. The germline V gene has CDR1 GTSNPN and CDR2 SVGIG (reference sequence). With 4 bases removed from V and 0 bases from J, the gap between germline ends came to 3 bases. The CDR3 sequence is CAWTVNTEAFF. The CDR3 bases are TGTGCCTGGACGGTGAACACTGAAGCTTTCTTT.

This clone was counted only a few times. The rearrangement uses TRBV9 and TRBJ1-1; D unresolved. Germline lookup yields CDR1 SGDLS and CDR2 YYNGEE. V shed 1 base and J shed 6 bases, with 13 bases lying between them. This CDR3 has 14 residues. In DNA, the CDR3 is TGTGCCAGCAGCGTACGAGCGGGGATGTCTGAAGCTTTCTTT. It yields the protein CASSVRAGMSEAFF.

The chain joins TRBV4-1 to TRBJ2-7, with D tentatively TRBD1 or TRBD2 (6 bases each). The CDR3 runs to 16 residues. Germline V gene lookup returns CDR1 MGHRA and CDR2 YSYEKL. Trimming shortened V by 2 bases and J by 3 bases, and 17 bases separated the two germline ends. CDR3 DNA sequence: TGCGCCAGCAGCCAATCGAGGGGGGACAAGAACTACGAGCAGTACTTC. Its translation: CASSQSRGDKNYEQYF.

This chain connects TRBV30 to TRBJ1-2, with D possibly being TRBD1 (5 bases). The V gene lost 0 bases and the J gene lost 8 bases, with 13 bases spanning the gap. The germline CDR1 and CDR2 sequences are GTSNPN and SVGIG (reference sequence). The CDR3 loop spans 13 amino acids. The CDR3 bases are TGTGCCTGGAGTGTACTGGCAGGGAAGGGCTACACCTTC. Protein product: CAWSVLAGKGYTF.

The rearrangement joins TRBV7-9 to TRBJ1-2; D unclear. Germline V lookup: CDR1 SEHNR, CDR2 FQNEAQ (reference sequence). The CDR3 runs 12 residues. The V and J ends lost 1 base and 4 bases respectively, with 4 bases between them. Here the CDR3 DNA reads TGTGCCAGCAGCTTAGAGGGCTATGGCTACACCTTC. Translated, it gives CASSLEGYGYTF.

The rearrangement joins TRBV10-3 to TRBJ1-1, with 8 nucleotides matching TRBD1. V lost 10 bases to trimming and J lost 5 bases; unmatched junction nucleotides: 6. Germline CDR1 and CDR2: ENHRY and SYGVKD. CDR3 size: 12 residues. The CDR3 DNA sequence: TGTGCCACTAAGACAGGGGATACTGAAGCTTTCTTT. Protein product: CATKTGDTEAFF.